Listed below are T cell receptor beta chains from one sample, sequenced in a study of shared clonotypes between healthy human individuals. Assay used: immunoSEQ multiplex PCR; TCRdb lists only in-frame clones, some missing. The data hold about 1.1 million clones, with roughly 77% observed a single time. The sequenced sample consisted of memory CD4+ T cells from PBMCs. The source of these receptors is a man between 18 and 29 years old in good health. Some clones in this sample may be carry-over from other donors' samples. CDR3s include the opening cysteine and the closing phenylalanine or tryptophan. A D gene is named only where the DNA matches it firmly. The size entry is marked missing in some rows and otherwise reads once, few, many or a size class.

V,D,size,J,CDR3,DNA
TRBV15,-,few,TRBJ1-4,CATSREGGSNEKLFF,TGTGCCACCAGCAGAGAAGGGGGGTCTAATGAAAAACTGTTTTTT
TRBV18,TRBD1,-,TRBJ2-4,CASSPVGQGRDIQYF,TGTGCCAGCTCACCTGTCGGACAGGGGAGAGACATTCAGTACTTC
TRBV4-1,-,-,TRBJ1-2,CASSQGSSTGNYGYTF,TGCGCCAGCAGCCAAGGATCTTCTACAGGCAACTATGGCTACACCTTC
TRBV18,TRBD2,-,TRBJ2-7,CASSPGGRGYEQYF,TGTGCCAGCTCCCCGGGGGGGAGAGGGTACGAGCAGTACTTC
TRBV5-4,-,-,TRBJ2-1,CASSTGGGGPYNEQFF,TGTGCCAGCAGCACAGGGGGGGGCGGTCCCTACAATGAGCAGTTCTTC
TRBV18,TRBD2,few,TRBJ2-3,CASSPWAGGADTQYF,TGTGCCAGCTCACCATGGGCTGGGGGGGCAGATACGCAGTATTTT
TRBV30,-,-,TRBJ2-7,CAWSRTLGYEQYF,TGTGCCTGGAGTAGGACTCTCGGCTACGAGCAGTACTTC
TRBV7-8,-,once,TRBJ2-3,CASSLAPSGVRTDTQYF,TGTGCCAGCAGCTTAGCCCCCAGCGGTGTACGCACAGATACGCAGTATTTT
TRBV28,-,-,TRBJ2-5,CASRGGDRRAETQYF,TGTGCCAGCAGAGGCGGGGACAGACGCGCAGAGACCCAGTACTTC
TRBV9,-,-,TRBJ2-5,CASSPRLLQETQYF,TGTGCCAGCAGCCCCAGACTCCTCCAAGAGACCCAGTACTTC
TRBV7-3,TRBD2,-,TRBJ2-1,CASSLFGGRYNEQFF,TGTGCCAGCAGCCTATTCGGCGGGAGGTACAATGAGCAGTTCTTC
TRBV4-3,TRBD1,many,TRBJ1-2,CASSQESDRDIHGYTF,TGCGCCAGCAGCCAAGAATCCGACAGGGATATCCATGGCTACACCTTC
TRBV5-4,TRBD1,once,TRBJ1-1,CASRSGQLNTEAFF,TGTGCCAGCAGATCGGGACAGCTGAACACTGAAGCTTTCTTT
TRBV7-9,TRBD1,-,TRBJ1-3,CASSLAVTGTRNTIYF,TGTGCCAGCAGCTTAGCCGTGACAGGGACCAGAAACACCATATATTTT
TRBV5-6,-,few,TRBJ2-3,CASSLFYWAEIPADTQYF,TGTGCCAGCAGCTTATTTTATTGGGCAGAGATACCTGCGGATACGCAGTATTTT
TRBV27,TRBD1,-,TRBJ2-5,CASSLSRTGAQETQYF,TGTGCCAGCAGCCTCTCCCGGACAGGGGCTCAAGAGACCCAGTACTTC
TRBV2,-,-,TRBJ1-2,CASSGSTGPYGYTF,TGTGCCAGCAGTGGGAGTACAGGGCCCTATGGCTACACCTTC
TRBV5-6,TRBD1,-,TRBJ1-1,CASSLRVGTGPFEAFF,TGTGCCAGCAGCTTGCGTGTAGGGACAGGACCGTTTGAAGCTTTCTTT
TRBV28,-,-,TRBJ2-1,CASSLMSGEQFF,TGTGCCAGCAGTTTAATGTCTGGTGAGCAGTTCTTC
TRBV27,TRBD2,once,TRBJ2-7,CASSFREGPYEQYF,TGTGCCAGCAGTTTCCGGGAGGGCCCCTACGAGCAGTACTTC